The 4 T cell receptor beta chains below come from one sample, sequenced in a study of blood T cell repertoires in COVID-19 (dated by TCRdb to 2018 to 2020). The library was made by the immunoSEQ multiplex PCR assay. In its TCRdb copy, this immuneACCESS table keeps in-frame sequences only and misses some clones. Where compared with another copy, unresolved V genes explain less than half of these, and the others have no known cause. For this sample the table gives 150,000 to 170,000 clones, of which approximately 79% were detected only once. The ten biggest clones cover more than 5.5% of the sample. The sample taken for sequencing was PBMCs or T cells enriched from blood (not recorded which). The receptors shown here come from a man aged 50-59 years who had recovered from COVID-19.

This sequence joins TRBV6-5 and TRBJ1-5; possibly TRBD1 for D (5 bases). Trimming shortened V by 6 bases and J by 7 bases, and 13 bases separated the two germline ends. This CDR3 region has 13 residues. CDR1 is MNHEY, CDR2 SVGAGI, per germline. CDR3 sequence: CASRSGGRQPQHF. For the CDR3, the DNA is TGTGCCAGCAGATCGGGGGGAAGGCAGCCCCAGCATTTT.

The V gene is TRBV6-2 or TRBV6-3, the J gene TRBJ1-5; D remains ambiguous. The CDR3 length is 14 residues. The germline V gene has CDR1 MNHEY and CDR2 SVGEGT. Trimming removed 4 bases from V and 1 base from J, with 8 bases in between. CDR3 coding DNA: TGTGCCAGCAGTTCGACACTCAGCAATCAGCCCCAGCATTTT. Amino acids: CASSSTLSNQPQHF.

The V and J genes are TRBV27 and TRBJ2-7, with D tentatively TRBD2 (6 bases). V was clipped by 5 bases and J by 4 bases, with 18 bases between them. The V gene's germline CDR1 is MNHEY and CDR2 SMNVEV (reference sequence). The CDR3 consists of 15 residues. CDR3 DNA sequence: TGTGCCAGCAGTCCCGGGGCGGGGATGTTTTACGAGCAGTACTTC. Amino acid sequence: CASSPGAGMFYEQYF.

The genes are TRBV6-5 and TRBJ1-1, with TRBD1 matching 10 bases. This CDR3 is 15 amino acids long. Germline V gene data show CDR1 as MNHEY and CDR2 as SVGAGI. V shed 8 bases, J shed 1 base, and the junction held 7 bases outside the gene matches. The CDR3 DNA reads as TGTGCCAGCTGGACAGGGGGATCTGGGAACACTGAAGCTTTCTTT. This translates into CASWTGGSGNTEAFF.